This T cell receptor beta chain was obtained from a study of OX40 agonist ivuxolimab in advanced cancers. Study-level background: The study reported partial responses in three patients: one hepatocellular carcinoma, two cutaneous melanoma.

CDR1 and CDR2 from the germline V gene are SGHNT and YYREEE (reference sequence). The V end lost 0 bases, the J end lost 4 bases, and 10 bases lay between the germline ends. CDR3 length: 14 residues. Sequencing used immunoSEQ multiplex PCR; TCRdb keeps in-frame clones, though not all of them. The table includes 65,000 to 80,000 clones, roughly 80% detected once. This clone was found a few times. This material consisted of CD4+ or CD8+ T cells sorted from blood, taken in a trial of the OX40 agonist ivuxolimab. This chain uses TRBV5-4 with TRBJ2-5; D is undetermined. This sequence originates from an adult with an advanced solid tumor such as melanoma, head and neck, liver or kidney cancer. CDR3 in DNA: TGTGCCAGCAGCTTGGGTCTCGGGTCAGAGACCCAGTACTTC. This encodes CASSLGLGSETQYF.